One and the same sample provided the 3 T cell receptor beta chains below, sequenced in a study of spatial heterogeneity in lung cancer. A single record per CDR3 protein comes from TCRdb applying MiXCR to the 5' RACE reads. The table lists around 47,000 distinct CDR3 sequences, under 8% of them singletons. As to time point: blood at routine non-recurrence follow-up after resection. Sequencing covered unsorted whole RNA taken from tumor, nontumor lung or frozen PBMC. Sequenced material: PBMCs, taken at follow-up. Receptors were obtained from a female donor with early-stage non-small cell lung cancer.

This clonotype was counted many times. The chain uses TRBV24-1 and TRBJ2-3, with D possibly being TRBD1 (6 bases). Per the germline V gene, CDR1 is KGHDR and CDR2 is SFDVKD. This CDR3 region has 16 residues. V gave up 2 bases and J gave up 2 bases, with 13 bases separating them. This CDR3 reads CATSDWVWGHTDTQYF. The CDR3 DNA reads TGTGCCACCAGTGATTGGGTGTGGGGGCACACAGATACGCAGTATTTT.

Many counts were recorded for this clonotype. The V call is TRBV15, the J call TRBJ2-3; a weak D match, TRBD2 (6 bases). This CDR3 is built from 15 residues. V shed 0 bases and J shed 4 bases, with 11 bases lying between them. Germline lookup yields CDR1 LNHNV and CDR2 YYDKDF (reference sequence). The CDR3 here is CATSRDTGSADTQYF. The CDR3 DNA follows: TGTGCCACCAGCAGAGATACCGGGAGCGCAGATACGCAGTATTTT.

This clonotype was seen at least ten times. The chain links TRBV5-1 to TRBJ2-7; D is undetermined. CDR3 size: 14 residues. V dropped 0 bases and J dropped 3 bases, with 10 bases sitting between them. CDR1 SGHRS and CDR2 YFSETQ come from the germline V gene. CDR3 nucleotides: TGCGCCAGCAGCTTGGCTGTAGGTGGCTACGAGCAGTACTTC. Residues: CASSLAVGGYEQYF.